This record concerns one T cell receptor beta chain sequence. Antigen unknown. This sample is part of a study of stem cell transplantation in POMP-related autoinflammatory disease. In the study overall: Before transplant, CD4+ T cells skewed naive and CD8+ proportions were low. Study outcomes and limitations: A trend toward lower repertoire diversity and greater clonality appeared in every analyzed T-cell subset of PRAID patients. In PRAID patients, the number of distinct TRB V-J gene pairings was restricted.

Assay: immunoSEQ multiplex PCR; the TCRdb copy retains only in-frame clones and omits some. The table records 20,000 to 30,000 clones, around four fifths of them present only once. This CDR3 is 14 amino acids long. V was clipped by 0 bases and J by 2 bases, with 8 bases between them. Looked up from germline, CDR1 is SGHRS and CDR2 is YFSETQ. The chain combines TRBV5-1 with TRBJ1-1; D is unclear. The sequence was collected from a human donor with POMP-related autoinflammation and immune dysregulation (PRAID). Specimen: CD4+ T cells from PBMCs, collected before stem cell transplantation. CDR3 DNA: TGCGCCAGCAGCTTGGCCCTGGACAACACTGAAGCTTTCTTT. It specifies CASSLALDNTEAFF.